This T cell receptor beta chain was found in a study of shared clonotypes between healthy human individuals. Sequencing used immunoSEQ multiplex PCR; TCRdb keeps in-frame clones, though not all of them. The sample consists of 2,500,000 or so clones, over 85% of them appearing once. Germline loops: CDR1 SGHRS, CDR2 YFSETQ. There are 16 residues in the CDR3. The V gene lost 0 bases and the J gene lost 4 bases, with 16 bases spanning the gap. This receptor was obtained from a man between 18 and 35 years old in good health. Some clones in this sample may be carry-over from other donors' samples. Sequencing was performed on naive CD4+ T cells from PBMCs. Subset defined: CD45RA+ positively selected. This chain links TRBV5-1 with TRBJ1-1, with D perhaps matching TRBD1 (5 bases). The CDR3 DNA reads TGCGCCAGCAGCTTGGCCGGGCTGGGGGTGGGCACTGAAGCTTTCTTT. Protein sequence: CASSLAGLGVGTEAFF.